This T cell receptor beta chain derives from a study of T cell changes during pregnancy in multiple sclerosis. The CDR3 extends over 16 amino acids. V was clipped by 6 bases and J by 6 bases; unmatched bases: 9. Germline CDR1 MNHEY, CDR2 SMNVEV (reference sequence). The data were produced by immunoSEQ multiplex PCR, yet TCRdb's version contains in-frame clones alone and is incomplete. The table records more than 95,000 clones, around 93% of them present only once. The J gene is TRBJ2-1, the V gene TRBV27; 12 bases align to TRBD2. This TCR came from a female donor with multiple sclerosis, enrolled in a pregnancy study. Specimen: peripheral blood, collected after pregnancy. CDR3 sequence reads: CASRRQTSGSSNEQFF. DNA for the CDR3: TGTGCCAGCAGGCGCCAGACTAGCGGGAGTAGCAATGAGCAGTTCTTC.